This passage covers 17 T cell receptor beta chains from one sample sequenced in a study of spatial heterogeneity in lung cancer. These receptors have no identified antigens. Points from the study as a whole: Tracking of tumor mutation counts was seen in expanded intratumoral alpha and beta TCR counts.

Time point reported: sample taken at primary tumor resection. Each CDR3 protein gets one entry after TCRdb re-called the 5' RACE reads with MiXCR. The table records about 10,000 distinct CDR3 sequences, about 12% of them present only once. Here the sequenced sample was lung tumor tissue, taken at surgery. These receptors came from a male donor with early-stage non-small cell lung cancer.

The table lists this clonotype with many counts. This sequence joins TRBV14 and TRBJ2-6; D is undetermined. Trimming left V 4 bases short and J 0 bases short, with 7 bases between. The germline CDR1 and CDR2 sequences are SGHDN and FVKESK. This CDR3 spans 15 amino acids. The CDR3 loop is CASSPTGSGANVLTF. CDR3 in DNA: TGTGCCAGCAGCCCTACGGGCTCTGGGGCCAACGTCCTGACTTTC.

The chain joins TRBV9 to TRBJ2-1; D remains unclear. The V gene lost 4 bases and the J gene lost 9 bases, with 11 bases spanning the gap. From germline, CDR1 is SGDLS and CDR2 YYNGEE. This CDR3 spans 12 amino acids. For the CDR3, the DNA is TGTGCCAGCAGCCCGAGCTTGGTTGAGCAGTTCTTC. It specifies CASSPSLVEQFF.

This chain connects TRBV29-1 to TRBJ2-7; D is tentatively TRBD1 or TRBD2 (5 bases each). The CDR3 contains 13 residues. CDR1 is SQVTM, CDR2 ANQGSEA, per germline. The V end lost 3 bases, the J end lost 4 bases, and 13 bases lay between the germline ends. In DNA, the CDR3 is TGCAGCGTTGATGGGGACGGCAAGTACGAGCAGTACTTC. Protein: CSVDGDGKYEQYF.

There are many counts of this clonotype. The chain employs TRBV24-1 and TRBJ2-3; D gene ambiguous. The CDR3 totals 13 residues. V shed 7 bases and J shed 4 bases, with 11 bases lying between them. The germline CDR1 and CDR2 sequences are KGHDR and SFDVKD. The CDR3 nucleotides read TGTGCCACCAGGGGAAGAGCAGCAGATACGCAGTATTTT. This translates into CATRGRAADTQYF.

Judged by abundance, this clonotype is medium-sized (0.01 to 0.1%). The CDR3 reads CSVGTEGKAFF. CDR3 DNA: TGCAGCGTTGGGACAGAGGGGAAAGCTTTCTTT. The chain recombines TRBV29-1 with TRBJ1-1, with D possibly being TRBD1 (6 bases). Germline CDR1 SQVTM, CDR2 ANQGSEA. This CDR3 spans 11 amino acids. The ends were cut back, 4 bases at V and 9 bases at J, with 12 bases in the middle.

With respect to this clonotype: Relative to the germline gene, one junction end is altered; a read error may explain this. The chain links TRBV6-2 or TRBV6-3 to TRBJ2-1; tentatively, D is TRBD1 (5 bases). CDR3 length: 15 amino acids. Per the germline V gene, CDR1 is MNHEY and CDR2 is SVGEGT. CDR3 coding DNA: TGTGCCAGCAGTCGCCTTCCCATGGCAGGGTGGAATGAGCAGTTC. Its translation: CASSRLPMAGWNEQF.

This clonotype was recorded at least ten times. The V gene is TRBV6-1, the J gene TRBJ2-6, with 8 positions matching TRBD1. This CDR3 is 19 amino acids long. Germline loops: CDR1 MNHNS, CDR2 SASEGT. V lost 1 base and J lost 6; bases outside the gene matches: 14. The CDR3 protein is CASSEGGNRGIWVANVLTF. The CDR3 DNA reads TGTGCCAGCAGTGAAGGTGGGAACAGGGGGATATGGGTGGCCAACGTCCTGACTTTC.

This clonotype was detected ten times or more. The chain joins TRBV4-1 to TRBJ1-5; D is unclear. The germline V and J ends were trimmed by 2 bases and 0 bases, with 14 bases remaining between them. The germline gives CDR1 MGHRA, CDR2 YSYEKL. The CDR3 consists of 17 residues. The CDR3: CASSQRYQEYSNQPQHF. CDR3 nucleotide sequence: TGCGCCAGCAGCCAACGGTATCAGGAGTATAGCAATCAGCCCCAGCATTTT.

This clonotype was seen many times. The chain links TRBV5-6 to TRBJ2-5, with 10 nucleotides matching TRBD2. V trimming: 1 base; J trimming: 2 bases; junction bases outside the gene matches: 5. This CDR3 region has 16 residues. Germline loops: CDR1 SGHDT, CDR2 YYEEEE. The chain's CDR3 is CASSLPAGGPQETQYF. Written as DNA, the CDR3 is TGTGCCAGCAGCTTGCCAGCGGGAGGGCCTCAAGAGACCCAGTACTTC.

There are a few counts of this clonotype. The chain recombines TRBV6-2 or TRBV6-3 with TRBJ1-1; 8 bases match TRBD1. The ends lost 6 bases at V and 10 bases at J; junction bases unmatched: 4. The CDR3 covers 11 residues. From germline, CDR1 is MNHEY and CDR2 SVGEGT. CDR3 region: CASSSGTGAFF. CDR3 in DNA: TGTGCCAGCAGCTCCGGGACAGGAGCTTTCTTT.

This clonotype is termed medium-sized (0.01 to 0.1%). The V gene is TRBV6-5, the J gene TRBJ1-2, with no clear D. The length of the CDR3 is 14 residues. Per the germline V gene, CDR1 is MNHEY and CDR2 is SVGAGI. Trimming removed 0 bases from V and 4 bases from J, with 9 bases in between. The CDR3 protein is CASSYSPSGYGYTF. The DNA of the CDR3 is TGTGCCAGCAGTTACTCTCCCTCCGGCTATGGCTACACCTTC.

This clonotype was seen at least ten times. The chain employs TRBV29-1 and TRBJ2-1, with TRBD2 matching over 7 bases. The CDR3 extends over 15 amino acids. Germline CDR1 reads SQVTM; CDR2 reads ANQGSEA. V lost 0 bases to trimming and J lost 5 bases; unmatched junction nucleotides: 7. The CDR3 here is CSVEDYPSGDNEQFF. CDR3 sequence (DNA): TGCAGCGTTGAAGATTATCCTAGCGGAGACAATGAGCAGTTCTTC.

The V call is TRBV5-4, the J call TRBJ2-1, with 9 bases matching TRBD1. The CDR3 sequence is 17 residues long. Germline V lookup: CDR1 SGHNT, CDR2 YYREEE (reference sequence). V trimming: 4 bases; J trimming: 10 bases; junction bases outside the gene matches: 18. The CDR3 sequence is CASSPFRRDRVFREQFF. CDR3 nucleotide sequence: TGTGCCAGCAGCCCTTTTAGGCGGGACAGGGTCTTCAGGGAGCAGTTCTTC.

At least ten counts were recorded for this clonotype. This chain connects TRBV30 to TRBJ2-2; 7 bases match TRBD2. V was clipped by 6 bases and J by 4 bases; unmatched bases: 8. CDR1 is GTSNPN, CDR2 SVGIG, per germline (reference sequence). The CDR3 loop spans 14 amino acids. This chain's CDR3 is CACKRREITGELFF. The CDR3, as DNA: TGTGCCTGTAAGAGGCGGGAGATCACCGGGGAGCTGTTTTTT.

This clonotype came up many times. V usage is TRBV27 and J usage is TRBJ1-1; no firm D call. Germline CDR1 is MNHEY and CDR2 is SMNVEV (reference sequence). The CDR3 extends over 15 amino acids. V was cut by 2 bases and J by 0 bases, with 10 bases left in between. This CDR3 reads CASSLIPDLNTEAFF. The CDR3, as DNA: TGTGCCAGCAGTTTAATTCCAGACCTGAACACTGAAGCTTTCTTT.

In this sample, this clonotype turned up many times. The chain is built from TRBV19 and TRBJ2-5, with a tentative D call TRBD2 (6 bases). The CDR3 is made up of 13 amino acids. In germline, CDR1 is LNHDA, CDR2 SQIVND (reference sequence). The V and J ends lost 1 base and 5 bases respectively, with 8 bases between them. CDR3 loop: CASSIGGRETQYF. DNA for the CDR3: TGTGCCAGTAGTATAGGTGGGAGGGAGACCCAGTACTTC.

This clonotype was recorded at least ten times. V is TRBV6-5 and J is TRBJ1-2; 7 nucleotides agree with TRBD1. Germline V gene sequence: CDR1 MNHEY, CDR2 SVGAGI. Unmatched junction bases numbered 6, after V lost 6 bases and J lost 5 bases. This CDR3 region has 13 residues. CDR3: CASSSDRKYGYTF. CDR3 nucleotides: TGTGCCAGCAGCTCGGACAGGAAGTATGGCTACACCTTC.